This T cell receptor beta chain was documented in a study of Graves' ophthalmopathy and Graves' hyperthyroidism. Ophthalmopathy donors were characterized by moderate-to-severe activity, CAS of at least 3, NOSPECS of at least 4, and duration under 3 months. From RNA, the CDR3 regions of TCR beta chains were amplified and sequenced. In the first round, RT-PCR was carried out with HTBI primers, and a multiplex PCR formed the second round. TCRdb reanalysed the multiplex PCR reads using MiXCR and keeps one entry per CDR3 protein. This table holds some 390,000 distinct CDR3 sequences, around 17% found once. The V end was cut by 6 bases, the J end by 1 base, with 15 bases between. This CDR3 is built from 15 residues. Germline loops: CDR1 DFQATT, CDR2 SNEGSKA (reference sequence). Study-wide results and limits: Detection in blood was also observed for most expanded thyroid clonotypes above 0.001 frequency.

This clonotype was seen at least ten times. The antigen is unknown. The chain links TRBV20-1 to TRBJ2-2; TRBD2 is a possible D gene (7 bases). This clonotype was obtained from a woman under 30 with Graves' ophthalmopathy. The specimen sequenced was peripheral blood. CDR3 in amino acids: CSARGDTLNTGELFF. The CDR3 nucleotides read TGCAGTGCCCGGGGGGACACCCTGAACACCGGGGAGCTGTTTTTT.